Below, 18 T cell receptor beta chains from the same sample are listed, as sequenced in a study of T cell responses to AZD1222 COVID-19 vaccine. Clones were sequenced by immunoSEQ multiplex PCR, and TCRdb holds only the in-frame ones, with some missing. The sample yields 150,000 to 200,000 clones, approximately 93% seen once. The material was peripheral blood, obtained 28 days after the second AZD1222 dose. These receptors were taken from an adult who received the AZD1222 COVID-19 vaccine.

The rearrangement uses TRBV19 and TRBJ1-1; no reliable D call. The CDR3 sequence is 13 residues long. Trimming removed 4 bases at V and 5 bases at J, with 11 bases between. Per germline, CDR1 LNHDA and CDR2 SQIVND (reference sequence). CDR3: CASSNEGRTEAFF. The CDR3 nucleotides read TGTGCCAGTAGTAATGAGGGAAGGACTGAAGCTTTCTTT.

The chain carries TRBV14 and TRBJ1-1, with a possible D match to TRBD1 (5 bases). Looked up from germline, CDR1 is SGHDN and CDR2 is FVKESK. CDR3 size: 15 residues. Trimming left V 0 bases short and J 6 bases short, with 14 bases between. The CDR3, as DNA: TGTGCCAGCAGCCAAGATCCCGGGGGGTACGCTGAAGCTTTCTTT. This translates into CASSQDPGGYAEAFF.

The chain carries TRBV6-6 and TRBJ2-7, with TRBD1 matching 9 bases. The CDR3 is made up of 16 amino acids. Germline trimming cut 1 base from V and 2 bases from J; bases unmatched to any gene: 6. CDR1 is MNHNY, CDR2 SVGAGI, per germline (reference sequence). CDR3 DNA: TGTGCCAGCAGTTACTTCCGGACAGGGGACACCTACGAGCAGTACTTC. Residues: CASSYFRTGDTYEQYF.

The chain carries TRBV7-8 and TRBJ2-7, with 10 positions matching TRBD1. Trimming took 5 bases from V and 7 from J; bases not matched to a gene: 11. The CDR3 runs to 15 residues. CDR1 and CDR2 (germline): SGHVS, FQNEAQ. The CDR3 sequence is CASSAAGTGVGEQYF. In DNA, the CDR3 is TGTGCCAGCAGCGCAGCCGGGACAGGGGTCGGGGAGCAGTACTTC. The full variable domain, in which reference TRBV7-8 and TRBJ2-7 provide the parts outside the CDR3, is GAGVSQSPRYKVAKRGQDVALRCDPISGHVSLFWYQQALGQGPEFLTYFQNEAQLDKSGLPSDRFFAERPEGSVSTLKIQRTQQEDSAVYLCASSAAGTGVGEQYFGPGTRLTVT.

V gene TRBV5-1 combines with J gene TRBJ2-3; 8 nucleotides line up with TRBD1. CDR3 length: 16 amino acids. The germline gives CDR1 SGHRS, CDR2 YFSETQ. J lost 0 bases, V lost 2 bases, and 5 bases had no gene match. The CDR3 protein is CASSFGQGSSTDTQYF. CDR3 nucleotides: TGCGCCAGCAGCTTCGGACAGGGCAGTAGCACAGATACGCAGTATTTT.

V gene TRBV3-1 (or the pseudogene TRBV3-2) combines with J gene TRBJ1-3, with 8 bases lining up with TRBD1. The junction had 9 bases not matched to a gene; V was cut back by 4 bases and J by 4 bases. The CDR3 extends over 16 amino acids. Germline V CDR1 and CDR2: LGHDT, YNNKEL (reference sequence). DNA for the CDR3: TGTGCCAGCAGCCCAAAAACAGGGGGTAGCGGAAACACCATATATTTT. This codes for CASSPKTGGSGNTIYF.

The rearrangement links TRBV27 to TRBJ1-5; 7 nucleotides agree with TRBD1. The germline CDR1 and CDR2 sequences are MNHEY and SMNVEV (reference sequence). The CDR3 runs 14 residues. V shed 3 bases and J 2 bases; nucleotides not matched to a gene: 1. CDR3 sequence: CASSFGQGNQPQHF. In DNA form, the CDR3 reads TGTGCCAGCAGTTTCGGACAGGGCAATCAGCCCCAGCATTTT.

The chain combines TRBV6-8 with TRBJ2-7, with 11 nucleotides matching TRBD2. J gave up 5 bases and V 5 bases, and 11 bases lay outside the gene matches. CDR1 and CDR2 from the germline V gene are MNHGY and SAAAGT. The CDR3 contains 16 residues. The CDR3 reads CASSRFRLAGWDEQYF. The CDR3 DNA is TGTGCCAGCAGTCGCTTCCGACTAGCGGGGTGGGACGAGCAGTACTTC.

The chain recombines TRBV9 with TRBJ2-5, with D perhaps TRBD1 or TRBD2 (5 bases each). V was cut by 0 bases and J by 2 bases, with 14 bases left in between. From germline, CDR1 is SGDLS and CDR2 YYNGEE. CDR3 length: 16 amino acids. The CDR3 here is CASSVATTEGQETQYF. In nucleotides, the CDR3 is TGTGCCAGCAGCGTAGCTACGACAGAGGGGCAAGAGACCCAGTACTTC.

The chain combines TRBV4-3 with TRBJ2-3; perhaps D is TRBD1 or TRBD2 (5 bases each). V gave up 0 bases and J gave up 4 bases, with 17 bases separating them. CDR1 and CDR2 (germline): LGHNA, YSLEER. CDR3 length: 17 residues. The CDR3 region has the DNA TGCGCCAGCAGCCAAGAAGGAGGCAGGGCGGTGGCAGATACGCAGTATTTT. It specifies CASSQEGGRAVADTQYF.

CDR3 amino acids: CASSLVPVSNTGELFF. The CDR3 nucleotides read TGCGCCAGCAGCTTGGTTCCGGTATCGAACACCGGGGAGCTGTTTTTT. The chain joins TRBV5-1 to TRBJ2-2; D gene uncertain. V was clipped by 0 bases and J by 0 bases, with 9 bases between them. CDR1 and CDR2 (germline): SGHRS, YFSETQ. The CDR3 is 16 residues long.

J is TRBJ2-7 and V is TRBV12-3 or TRBV12-4, with D possibly being TRBD2 (5 bases). The CDR3 is 11 amino acids. V was clipped by 6 bases and J by 3 bases, with 6 bases between them. CDR3 sequence: CASSRDYEQYF. CDR3 DNA sequence: TGTGCCAGCAGCCGGGACTACGAGCAGTACTTC.

This clone has a single count. The chain combines TRBV6-5 with TRBJ2-2; D possibly uses TRBD1 or TRBD2 (5 bases each). The germline gives CDR1 MNHEY, CDR2 SVGAGI. V was cut by 8 bases and J by 2 bases, with 9 bases left in between. The CDR3 is 13 residues long. CDR3 region: CASGGPNTGELFF. Written as DNA, the CDR3 is TGTGCCAGCGGGGGACCAAACACCGGGGAGCTGTTTTTT.

The chain combines TRBV19 with TRBJ2-7; a weak D match, TRBD2 (6 bases). The CDR3 consists of 15 residues. In germline, CDR1 is LNHDA, CDR2 SQIVND (reference sequence). V gave up 1 base and J gave up 2 bases, with 12 bases separating them. The CDR3 coding sequence is TGTGCCAGTAGTATAGGTTTGGAGGGCCCCTACGAGCAGTACTTC. Amino acids: CASSIGLEGPYEQYF. The entire variable domain, with the rest obtained from reference TRBV19 and TRBJ2-7, is as follows: DGGITQSPKYLFRKEGQNVTLSCEQNLNHDAMYWYRQDPGQGLRLIYYSQIVNDFQKGDIAEGYSVSREKKESFPLTVTSAQKNPTAFYLCASSIGLEGPYEQYFGPGTRLTVT.

The J gene is TRBJ1-2, the V gene TRBV5-8, with TRBD1 matching 8 bases. The CDR3 spans 14 residues. V lost 4 bases to trimming and J lost 7 bases; unmatched junction nucleotides: 9. Germline assignment: CDR1 SGHTS and CDR2 YDEGEE. This CDR3 reads CASSPGTGAAGYTF. The CDR3 coding sequence is TGTGCCAGCAGCCCCGGGACAGGTGCTGCTGGCTACACCTTC.

The V call is TRBV27, the J call TRBJ1-2; D is ambiguous. This CDR3 spans 13 amino acids. Germline-derived CDR1 and CDR2 are MNHEY and SMNVEV (reference sequence). The V gene lost 5 bases and the J gene lost 2 bases, with 9 bases spanning the gap. The CDR3 DNA is TGTGCCAGCAGTCCTTATGACAACTATGGCTACACCTTC. Amino acids: CASSPYDNYGYTF.

The chain links TRBV3-1 (or the pseudogene TRBV3-2) to TRBJ2-3, with 7 bases that match TRBD2. The germline V gene has CDR1 LGHDT and CDR2 YNNKEL (reference sequence). The CDR3 is 13 amino acids. The V segment lost 10 bases and the J segment 0 bases; nucleotides outside the gene matches: 4. CDR3 amino acids: CATAGLSTDTQYF. The CDR3 DNA reads TGTGCCACAGCGGGACTCAGCACAGATACGCAGTATTTT.

The chain carries TRBV11-3 and TRBJ1-4; D is possibly TRBD1 (6 bases). The CDR3 loop spans 15 amino acids. V lost 2 bases to trimming and J lost 4 bases, with 11 bases between them. CDR1 and CDR2 from the germline V gene are SGHNT and YENEEA. The CDR3 protein is CASSLYQGINEKLFF. Written as DNA, the CDR3 is TGTGCCAGCAGCTTATATCAGGGGATTAATGAAAAACTGTTTTTT.